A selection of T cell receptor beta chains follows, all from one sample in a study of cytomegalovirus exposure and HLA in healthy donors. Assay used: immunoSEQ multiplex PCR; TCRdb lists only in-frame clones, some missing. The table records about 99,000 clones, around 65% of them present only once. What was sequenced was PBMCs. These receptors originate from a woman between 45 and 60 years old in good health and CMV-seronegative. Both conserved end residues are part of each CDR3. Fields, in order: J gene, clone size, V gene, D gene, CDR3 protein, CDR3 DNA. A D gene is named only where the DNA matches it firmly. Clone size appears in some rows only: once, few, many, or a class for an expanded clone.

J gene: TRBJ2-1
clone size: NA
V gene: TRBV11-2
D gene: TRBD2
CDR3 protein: CASSRTTSGGNEQFF
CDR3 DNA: TGTGCCAGCAGCCGTACTACTAGCGGAGGGAATGAGCAGTTCTTC

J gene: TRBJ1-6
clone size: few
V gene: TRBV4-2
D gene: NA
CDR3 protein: CASSQGTTPLHF
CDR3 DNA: TGTGCCAGCAGTCAGGGGACGACACCCCTCCACTTT

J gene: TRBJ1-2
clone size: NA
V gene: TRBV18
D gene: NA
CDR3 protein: CASSPLRAGKTNYGYTF
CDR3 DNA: TGTGCCAGCTCACCACTTAGGGCAGGGAAAACTAACTATGGCTACACCTTC

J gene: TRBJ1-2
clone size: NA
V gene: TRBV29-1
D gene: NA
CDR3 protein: CSVGAGNYGYTF
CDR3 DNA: TGCAGCGTTGGGGCGGGAAACTATGGCTACACCTTC

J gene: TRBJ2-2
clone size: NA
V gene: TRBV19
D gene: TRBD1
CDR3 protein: CASSTRQGWTGELFF
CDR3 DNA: TGTGCCAGTAGTACCCGACAGGGGTGGACCGGGGAGCTGTTTTTT

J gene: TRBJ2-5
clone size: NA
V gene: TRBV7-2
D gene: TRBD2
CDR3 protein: CASSLSGRVETQYF
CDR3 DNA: TGTGCCAGCAGCTTAAGCGGGAGGGTCGAGACCCAGTACTTC

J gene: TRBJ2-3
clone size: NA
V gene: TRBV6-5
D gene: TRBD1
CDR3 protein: CASRPQGGSTDTQYF
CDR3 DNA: TGTGCCAGCAGGCCACAGGGGGGTAGCACAGATACGCAGTATTTT

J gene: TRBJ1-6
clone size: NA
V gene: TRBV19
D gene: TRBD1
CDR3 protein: CASSIIPGQGAKSPLHF
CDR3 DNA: TGTGCCAGTAGTATCATACCGGGACAGGGGGCTAAATCACCCCTCCACTTT

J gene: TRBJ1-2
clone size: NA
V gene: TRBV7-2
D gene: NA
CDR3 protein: CASSLGSRNGYTF
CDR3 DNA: TGTGCCAGCAGCTTAGGCTCCAGGAATGGCTACACCTTC

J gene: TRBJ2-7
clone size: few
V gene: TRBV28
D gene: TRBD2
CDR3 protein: CASREGLAGNSYEQYF
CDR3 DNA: TGTGCCAGCAGGGAGGGACTAGCGGGGAACTCCTACGAGCAGTACTTC

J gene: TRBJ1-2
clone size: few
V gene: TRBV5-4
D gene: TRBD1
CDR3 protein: CASSLGQGPSDYGYTF
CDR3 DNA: TGTGCCAGCAGCTTGGGACAGGGACCATCCGACTATGGCTACACCTTC

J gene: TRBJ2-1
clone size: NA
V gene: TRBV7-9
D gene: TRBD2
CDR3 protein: CASSLIIAGVYSYNEQFF
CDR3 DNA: TGTGCCAGCAGCTTAATTATAGCGGGAGTATATAGCTACAATGAGCAGTTCTTC

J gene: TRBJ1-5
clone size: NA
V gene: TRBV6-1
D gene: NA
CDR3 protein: CASNNRGNQPQHF
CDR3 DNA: TGTGCCAGCAATAACAGGGGCAATCAGCCCCAGCATTTT

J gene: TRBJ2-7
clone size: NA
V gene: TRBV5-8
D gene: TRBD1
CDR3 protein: CASSGGDRGFFEQYF
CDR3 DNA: TGTGCCAGCAGCGGGGGGGACAGGGGGTTTTTTGAGCAGTACTTC

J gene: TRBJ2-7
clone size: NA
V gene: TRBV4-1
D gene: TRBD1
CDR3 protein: CASSQGKHKRGQARYEQYF
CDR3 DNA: TGCGCCAGCAGCCAAGGCAAACACAAAAGGGGGCAGGCTCGTTACGAGCAGTACTTC